This record looks at one T cell receptor beta chain sequence and its context. Its antigen is not identified. The data belong to a study of CD8+CD57+ T cells in acquired aplastic anemia. Study overall: Mean DNA quantity obtained from sorted CD4+ and CD8+ cells was around 3.2 ug.

Trimming took 4 bases from V and 2 from J; bases not matched to a gene: 7. Germline lookup yields CDR1 LNHDA and CDR2 SQIVND (reference sequence). This CDR3 is built from 16 residues. Study-wide findings and caveats: Overlap between patients and controls comprised roughly 30 CD8+ CDR3 sequences.

Flow cytometry had shown expanded CD8+CD57+ cells in the patients chosen for sequencing. Profiles of TCR beta VDJ and CDR3 were generated from a genomic DNA template. Each CDR3 protein gets one entry after TCRdb re-called the reads with MiXCR. The repertoire has 80,000 to 100,000 distinct CDR3 sequences, about 66% of them found once; the top ten carry roughly two thirds. The receptor comes from a human donor with aplastic anemia. The sample consisted of sorted CD4+, CD8+, or CD8+CD57+ T cells (not recorded which) from PBMCs. The rearrangement links TRBV19 to TRBJ2-7, with TRBD2 matching 11 bases. CDR3 sequence (DNA): TGTGCCAGTAGTACGGAGCTAGCGGGAGGTACCTACGAGCAGTACTTC. Translation: CASSTELAGGTYEQYF.